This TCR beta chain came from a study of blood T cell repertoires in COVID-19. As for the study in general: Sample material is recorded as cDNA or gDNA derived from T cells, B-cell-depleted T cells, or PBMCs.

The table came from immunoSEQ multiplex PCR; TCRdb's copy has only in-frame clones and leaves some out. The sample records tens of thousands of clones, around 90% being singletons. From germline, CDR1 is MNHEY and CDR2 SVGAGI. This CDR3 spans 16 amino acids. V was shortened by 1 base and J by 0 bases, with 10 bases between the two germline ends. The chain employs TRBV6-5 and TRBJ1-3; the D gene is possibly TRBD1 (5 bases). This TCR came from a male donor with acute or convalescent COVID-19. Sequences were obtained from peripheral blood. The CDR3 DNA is TGTGCCAGCAGTTACTACGACAGCCCCTCTGGAAACACCATATATTTT. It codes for CASSYYDSPSGNTIYF.